The TCR beta chain under discussion was sequenced for a study of T cells in Graves' hyperthyroidism and ophthalmopathy. CDR3 size: 16 residues. V lost 5 bases and J lost 1; bases outside the gene matches: 9. Germline V gives CDR1 SGHTA, CDR2 FQGNSA. To note about this clonotype: A much bigger clone sits one base away, suggesting this may be a read error.

Amplified regions were TCR beta CDR3 sequences from RNA transcripts. Researchers ran a first-round RT-PCR on the TCR CDR3 using the HTBI primer set. TCRdb recomputed calls from the multiplex PCR reads with MiXCR, one row per CDR3 protein. The data show approximately 630,000 distinct CDR3 sequences, 15% to 20% seen once. This chain links TRBV7-2 with TRBJ2-7; 9 bases are a match to TRBD2. The receptor's source is a woman aged 25 to 39 with Graves' hyperthyroidism. Sequences were obtained from blood. The CDR3 DNA is TGTGCCAGCAGCGAGGTTGTTAGCGGGGGTTCCTACGAGCAGTACTTC. Translation gives CASSEVVSGGSYEQYF.